The 30 T cell receptor beta chains given below trace back to one sample, sequenced in a study of regulatory T cells in long-lasting Graves disease. Arm-PCR of CDR3 regions and iRepertoire HTBI primers were used to build TCR beta libraries. A single record per CDR3 protein comes from TCRdb applying MiXCR to the multiplex PCR reads. The data contain under 300,000 distinct CDR3 sequences, approximately 16% of them seen just once; the ten biggest clones take up 22%. Documented time point: newly diagnosed GD, antithyroid drugs for less than 3 months. There was RNA extracted from PBMCs, and the TCR library was made from it. Sequenced material: peripheral blood mononuclear cells (PBMCs), taken at new diagnosis, from a patient treated with antithyroid drugs. Receptor source: a female donor with Graves disease.

This clonotype was seen many times. This chain uses TRBV3-1 with TRBJ1-3; D possibly corresponds to TRBD1 (5 bases). Per the germline V gene, CDR1 is LGHDT and CDR2 is YNNKEL (reference sequence). Trimming took off 4 bases at V and 0 bases at J, with 10 bases between the two ends. CDR3 length equals 15 residues. The CDR3 nucleotides read TGTGCCAGCAGCCCCCGGGGGTACTCTGGAAACACCATATATTTT. It translates to CASSPRGYSGNTIYF.

This clonotype has ten or more counts. The chain has TRBV10-3 and TRBJ1-2; 8 bases map to TRBD1. The V gene end was trimmed by 3 bases and the J gene end by 4 bases; junction bases not matched to a gene: 10. The CDR3 is 16 residues long. Germline CDR1 ENHRY, CDR2 SYGVKD. Written as DNA, the CDR3 is TGTGCCATCAGTGATCAACGGACAGGGAAGTTCTATGGCTACACCTTC. This sequence encodes CAISDQRTGKFYGYTF.

This clonotype occurred many times. The chain uses TRBV2 and TRBJ1-1; no definite D call. The CDR3 is 14 amino acids. Germline assignment: CDR1 SNHLY and CDR2 FYNNEI. Trimming removed 4 bases from V and 2 bases from J, with 11 bases in between. The CDR3 loop is CASSVARFNTEAFF. In DNA, the CDR3 is TGTGCCAGCAGTGTTGCGCGGTTTAACACTGAAGCTTTCTTT.

This clonotype was detected ten times or more. This rearrangement joins TRBV11-3 to TRBJ2-7; TRBD1 matches 12 bases. Germline CDR1 is SGHNT and CDR2 is YENEEA. The CDR3 extends over 17 amino acids. J was trimmed by 4 bases and V by 5 bases; bases with no gene match: 12. The chain's CDR3 is CASSPFRGTGGSYEQYF. DNA of the CDR3: TGTGCCAGCAGCCCCTTTAGGGGGACAGGGGGCTCATACGAGCAGTACTTC.

This clonotype was recorded many times. The CDR3 DNA reads as TGTGCCAGCAGCTTAGGGGCAGGGATGGATGGCTACACCTTC. Protein sequence: CASSLGAGMDGYTF. V usage is TRBV7-6 and J usage is TRBJ1-2; TRBD1 might be the D (5 bases). The V and J ends lost 1 base and 6 bases respectively, with 12 bases between them. The CDR3 consists of 14 residues. From germline, CDR1 is SGHVS and CDR2 FNYEAQ. The variable domain in full, with the rest retrieved from reference TRBV7-6 and TRBJ1-2, is GAGVSQSPRYKVTKRGQDVALRCDPISGHVSLYWYRQALGQGPEFLTYFNYEAQQDKSGLPNDRFSAERPEGSISTLTIQRTEQRDSAMYRCASSLGAGMDGYTFGSGTRLTVV.

A word on this clonotype: A read error may produce the germline difference seen at one junction end. The CDR3 nucleotides are TGTGCCAGCAGCCTCGGGGGGGGGCCCTCCTACGAGCACTACTTC. Translation gives CASSLGGGPSYEHYF. The gene calls are TRBV5-6 and TRBJ2-7, with 8 bases matching TRBD2. Germline values: CDR1 SGHDT, CDR2 YYEEEE. This CDR3 has 15 residues.

The chain couples TRBV7-9 to TRBJ2-1; no reliable D call. V lost 4 bases and J lost 6, with 16 bases in between. This CDR3 contains 15 residues. Germline-derived CDR1 and CDR2 are SEHNR and FQNEAQ (reference sequence). DNA of the CDR3: TGTGCCAGCAGCTCACCGACCCTCACGCCCAATGAGCAGTTCTTC. It encodes CASSSPTLTPNEQFF.

This clonotype was recorded at least ten times. The CDR3 loop is CASSLGRRSYNSPLHF. The CDR3 DNA sequence: TGTGCCAGCAGCTTGGGGCGCAGGTCCTATAATTCACCCCTCCACTTT. The chain couples TRBV11-2 to TRBJ1-6; D perhaps matches TRBD1 (5 bases). CDR3 length: 16 amino acids. Trimming removed 3 bases from V and 1 base from J, with 10 bases in between. In germline, CDR1 is SGHAT, CDR2 FQNNGV.

In its sample, this clonotype was seen a few times. V and J are TRBV5-4 and TRBJ2-7, with D possibly matching TRBD2 (6 bases). Germline V CDR1 and CDR2: SGHNT, YYREEE (reference sequence). V lost 4 bases and J 1 base, leaving 15 bases between the germline ends. The CDR3 spans 15 residues. CDR3 bases: TGTGCCAGCAGCGATCTTACGGGAGAGTCCTACGAGCAGTACTTC. Translated, it gives CASSDLTGESYEQYF.

This clonotype was observed at least ten times. The J gene is TRBJ2-7, the V gene TRBV4-3; TRBD1 aligns across 11 bases. This CDR3 is 16 amino acids long. Germline CDR1 reads LGHNA; CDR2 reads YSLEER. The V gene end was trimmed by 2 bases and the J gene end by 6 bases; junction bases not matched to a gene: 9. DNA for the CDR3: TGCGCCAGCAGCCAATTGTCCGGGACAGGGGGTGTCGAGCAGTACTTC. This encodes CASSQLSGTGGVEQYF.

This clonotype was observed many times. The J gene is TRBJ2-7, the V gene TRBV18; D is possibly TRBD2 (5 bases). Germline V lookup: CDR1 KGHSH, CDR2 LQKENI. The CDR3 is 16 residues long. Deletions cut 2 bases from V and 0 bases from J, with 14 bases between. This CDR3 reads CASSPSTGRGSYEQYF. DNA of the CDR3: TGTGCCAGCTCACCATCTACCGGACGGGGCTCCTACGAGCAGTACTTC.

This clonotype was recorded many times. The V call is TRBV18, the J call TRBJ2-7; TRBD1 might be the D (7 bases). CDR3 length: 15 amino acids. CDR1 and CDR2 from the germline V gene are KGHSH and LQKENI. V dropped 2 bases and J dropped 2 bases, with 13 bases sitting between them. The CDR3 DNA is TGTGCCAGCTCACCAGCCGGCGGGACAGCCTACGAGCAGTACTTC. It is translated as CASSPAGGTAYEQYF.

This clonotype has a handful of counts. The chain joins TRBV7-9 to TRBJ2-5; TRBD2 might be the D (6 bases). Trimming took off 5 bases at V and 7 bases at J, with 17 bases between the two ends. The CDR3 totals 14 residues. Germline V gene data show CDR1 as SEHNR and CDR2 as FQNEAQ (reference sequence). The CDR3 region is CASSGSRGSVTQYF. The CDR3 DNA follows: TGTGCCAGCAGCGGGTCGCGGGGTAGCGTGACCCAGTACTTC.

The V and J genes are TRBV2 and TRBJ2-2; 14 bases fit TRBD2. Trimming cost V 4 bases and J 7 bases; bases outside gene matches: 2. CDR1 is SNHLY, CDR2 FYNNEI, per germline. CDR3 length: 15 residues. DNA for the CDR3: TGTGCCAGCAGTGCCGGGACTAGCGGGAGCGGGGAGCTGTTTTTT. As protein: CASSAGTSGSGELFF.

The table lists this clonotype with many counts. The chain joins TRBV11-2 to TRBJ1-1, with 8 positions matching TRBD1. The CDR3 length is 13 residues. The germline CDR1 and CDR2 sequences are SGHAT and FQNNGV. The ends lost 3 bases at V and 7 bases at J; junction bases unmatched: 4. The CDR3 DNA reads TGTGCCAGCAGCTTGCGACAGGGGTTTGAAGCTTTCTTT. Residues: CASSLRQGFEAFF.

The chain couples TRBV5-6 to TRBJ2-7; 9 positions agree with TRBD2. With V trimmed by 5 bases and J by 5 bases, 5 bases remained unmatched. The CDR3 extends over 13 amino acids. CDR1 and CDR2 (germline): SGHDT, YYEEEE. The CDR3 DNA is TGTGCCAGCAGACAAGCGGGAGGCCACGAGCAGTACTTC. As protein: CASRQAGGHEQYF. Variable domain in full (rest from reference TRBV5-6 and TRBJ2-7): DAGVTQSPTHLIKTRGQQVTLRCSPKSGHDTVSWYQQALGQGPQFIFQYYEEEERQRGNFPDRFSGHQFPNYSSELNVNALLLGDSALYLCASRQAGGHEQYFGPGTRLTVT.

Ten or more counts support this clonotype. V gene TRBV9 combines with J gene TRBJ2-2, with TRBD2 matching over 7 bases. This CDR3 spans 16 amino acids. With 0 bases clipped from V and 4 bases from J, the junction kept 6 bases outside the gene matches. Germline-derived CDR1 and CDR2 are SGDLS and YYNGEE. Here the CDR3 reads CASSVAGGPGTGELFF. The CDR3 DNA is TGTGCCAGCAGCGTAGCGGGAGGCCCCGGCACCGGGGAGCTGTTTTTT.

This clonotype was seen ten or more times. This sequence joins TRBV11-3 and TRBJ2-1, with TRBD2 identical over 13 bases. Trimming took 4 bases from V and 3 from J; bases not matched to a gene: 3. The CDR3 contains 16 residues. The V gene's germline CDR1 is SGHNT and CDR2 YENEEA. The CDR3 DNA reads TGTGCCAGCAGCTCGAGGACTAGCGGGAGCTACAATGAGCAGTTCTTC. This codes for CASSSRTSGSYNEQFF.

This clonotype was detected ten times or more. This chain connects TRBV28 to TRBJ1-4, with TRBD1 matching 9 bases. The CDR3 extends over 14 amino acids. J lost 6 bases, V lost 6 bases, and 5 bases had no gene match. Looked up from germline, CDR1 is MDHEN and CDR2 is SYDVKM. The CDR3 protein is CASSQDRGDEKLFF. CDR3 nucleotide sequence: TGTGCCAGCAGCCAGGACAGGGGAGATGAAAAACTGTTTTTT.

This clonotype has just a few counts. V gene TRBV3-2 combines with J gene TRBJ2-1; the DNA was not used to check the table's D call, TRBD1. TRBV3-2 is described as a pseudogene. The length of the CDR3 is 15 residues. The CDR3 is CASSTRGDSHNEQFF. Written as DNA, the CDR3 is TGTGCCAGCAGCACTAGGGGGGACAGTCACAATGAGCAGTTCTTC.

This clonotype was counted many times. The chain couples TRBV20-1 to TRBJ2-7; 10 nucleotides line up with TRBD1. This CDR3 is 14 amino acids long. From germline, CDR1 is DFQATT and CDR2 SNEGSKA (reference sequence). V gave up 5 bases and J gave up 0 bases; unmatched junction bases: 4. The CDR3 sequence is CSAGGDRGSYEQYF. The CDR3 region has the DNA TGCAGTGCTGGCGGGGACAGGGGCTCCTACGAGCAGTACTTC.

This clonotype was observed many times. This chain links TRBV28 with TRBJ1-2, with 7 bases fitting TRBD1. The CDR3 contains 15 residues. From germline, CDR1 is MDHEN and CDR2 SYDVKM. Losses at the gene ends were 10 bases for V and 6 bases for J; bases not matched to a gene: 17. The CDR3 loop reads CATRPDRGRGDGYTF. The CDR3 nucleotides are TGTGCCACCAGACCCGACCGTGGCAGGGGGGATGGCTACACCTTC.

This clonotype was observed many times. The genes are TRBV7-9 and TRBJ2-1; D is undetermined. The V gene's germline CDR1 is SEHNR and CDR2 FQNEAQ (reference sequence). Deletions cut 2 bases from V and 5 bases from J, with 10 bases between. CDR3 size: 14 residues. CDR3 amino acids: CASSLSLKNNEQFF. The CDR3 DNA is TGTGCCAGCAGCTTAAGCCTTAAAAACAATGAGCAGTTCTTC.

Many counts were recorded for this clonotype. The chain couples TRBV20-1 to TRBJ1-1; D gene uncertain. V was pared by 0 bases and J by 2 bases, with 7 bases between. Looked up from germline, CDR1 is DFQATT and CDR2 is SNEGSKA (reference sequence). The CDR3 covers 13 residues. The CDR3 reads CSARDSANTEAFF. The CDR3 nucleotides are TGCAGTGCTAGAGATTCGGCCAACACTGAAGCTTTCTTT.

At least ten counts were recorded for this clonotype. V gene TRBV4-1 combines with J gene TRBJ2-5; 12 positions match TRBD1. Germline V gene lookup returns CDR1 MGHRA and CDR2 YSYEKL. The trim removed 2 bases at V and 5 bases at J, leaving 6 bases unmatched. The CDR3 is made up of 16 amino acids. This CDR3 reads CASSQTGTGGWETQYF. CDR3 DNA: TGCGCCAGCAGCCAAACCGGGACAGGGGGCTGGGAGACCCAGTACTTC.

The V gene is TRBV11-2, the J gene TRBJ2-1; no reliable D call. Trimming shortened V by 1 base and J by 3 bases, and 19 bases separated the two germline ends. CDR3 length: 18 residues. Germline CDR1 is SGHAT and CDR2 is FQNNGV. CDR3 sequence reads: CASSLVPAPDDNYNEQFF. CDR3 in DNA: TGTGCCAGCAGCTTAGTTCCTGCGCCGGACGATAACTACAATGAGCAGTTCTTC. Full variable domain (missing parts from reference TRBV11-2 and TRBJ2-1): EAGVAQSPRYKIIEKRQSVAFWCNPISGHATLYWYQQILGQGPKLLIQFQNNGVVDDSQLPKDRFSAERLKGVDSTLKIQPAKLEDSAVYLCASSLVPAPDDNYNEQFFGPGTRLTVL.

This clonotype was observed many times. In nucleotides, the CDR3 is TGTGCCAGCAGTGATTCATCCCTAGGTCAAGAGACCCAGTACTTC. Translated, it gives CASSDSSLGQETQYF. The chain couples TRBV25-1 to TRBJ2-5; D is unclear. Germline-derived CDR1 and CDR2 are MGHDK and SYGVNS. The CDR3 contains 15 residues. The V end lost 3 bases, the J end lost 2 bases, and 13 bases lay between the germline ends.

This clonotype was detected ten times or more. This chain connects TRBV3-1 to TRBJ1-1, with D uncertain. The CDR3 is made up of 12 amino acids. Germline CDR1 is LGHDT and CDR2 is YNNKEL (reference sequence). V gave up 4 bases and J gave up 4 bases, with 7 bases separating them. The CDR3 loop is CASSPIGTEAFF. The CDR3 nucleotides are TGTGCCAGCAGCCCGATCGGCACTGAAGCTTTCTTT.

This clonotype was seen many times. This sequence joins TRBV20-1 and TRBJ1-2; 7 nucleotides line up with TRBD1. Trimming took 6 bases from V and 4 from J; bases not matched to a gene: 11. CDR1 DFQATT and CDR2 SNEGSKA come from the germline V gene (reference sequence). The CDR3 is 14 amino acids. The CDR3 DNA sequence: TGCAGTGCGGAGGAGGACCGGGACAGCTATGGCTACACCTTC. Amino acid sequence: CSAEEDRDSYGYTF.

V and J are TRBV28 and TRBJ2-7, with 10 bases that match TRBD2. The CDR3 runs 16 residues. With 5 bases clipped from V and 0 bases from J, the junction kept 7 bases outside the gene matches. Looked up from germline, CDR1 is MDHEN and CDR2 is SYDVKM. CDR3 amino acids: CASSPRASGSSYEQYF. In DNA, the CDR3 is TGTGCCAGCAGTCCCCGGGCTAGCGGGAGCTCCTACGAGCAGTACTTC.